This T cell receptor (beta chain) appears in the sequencing data of a study of T-cell memory formation after mild COVID-19. Using its own MiXCR run on the 5' RACE reads, TCRdb lists one record per CDR3 protein. This sample yields roughly 110,000 distinct CDR3 sequences, of which 17% are seen a single time; 28% belongs to the top ten. CDR3 length equals 15 residues. J lost 1 base, V lost 4 bases, and 3 bases had no gene match. The germline gives CDR1 MNHEY, CDR2 SMNVEV (reference sequence). This clonotype was obtained from an adult woman who had mild COVID-19 (a few samples of this study predate the infection). Cell type and time point are not known. The sequencing input was PBMCs or a T cell subset sorted from them (not recorded which). The chain uses TRBV27 and TRBJ2-1; 8 bases match TRBD2. DNA of the CDR3: TGTGCCAGCAGTTCGGGGGGGACTTCCTACAATGAGCAGTTCTTC. Residues: CASSSGGTSYNEQFF.